Here is one TCR beta chain with its context. Per the study methods: Researchers report that nucleated cell counts were estimated from reference gene primer amplification. Data came from immunoSEQ multiplex PCR; TCRdb stores just in-frame clones and leaves some out. From that table come the V and J calls and clone size; the DNA was used to work out D and trimming. This sample has roughly 290,000 clones, with more than 65% found just once. Germline-derived CDR1 and CDR2 are SQVTM and ANQGSEA. The CDR3 is 13 amino acids. Trimming took 1 base from V and 8 from J, leaving 12 bases between them. This specimen comes from a study of blood T cell repertoires in COVID-19. As for the study in general: PBMCs, B-cell-depleted T cells, or T cells provided the cDNA or gDNA that made up the material.

This sequence was found in a person aged 70 to 79 with COVID-19, enrolled during active disease. The chain has TRBV29-1 and TRBJ2-1; tentative D call: TRBD2 (6 bases). Material: peripheral blood. CDR3 DNA: TGCAGCGTTGAAGGGACATCGGGGGATGAGCAGTTCTTC. It is translated as CSVEGTSGDEQFF.